This T cell receptor (beta chain) emerged from a study of T cells in Graves' hyperthyroidism and ophthalmopathy. Using RNA transcripts as the source, TCR beta CDR3 regions were amplified. The TCR CDR3 first-round RT-PCR relied on the HTBI primer set. From the multiplex PCR reads, TCRdb called clonotypes with MiXCR, one entry per CDR3 protein. Of around 520,000 distinct CDR3 sequences in the sample, 13% to 15% are singletons; the top ten hold 15% to 20%. This clonotype was counted at least ten times. Its antigen is currently unknown. Study findings and constraints: In blood, most of the thyroid clonotypes expanded above 0.001 were also present.

The V gene's germline CDR1 is SGHVS and CDR2 FNYEAQ. Trimming took off 5 bases at V and 5 bases at J, with 13 bases between the two ends. This CDR3 has 14 amino acids. This clonotype was sampled from a woman aged 18-30 years with Graves' hyperthyroidism. The sequenced material came from blood. The chain is built from TRBV7-6 and TRBJ1-5; D not certain. In nucleotides, the CDR3 is TGTGCCAGCAGCAACGCTGAAGGTTATCAGCCCCAGCATTTT. It specifies CASSNAEGYQPQHF. Drawing the rest from reference TRBV7-6 and TRBJ1-5, the complete variable domain is GAGVSQSPRYKVTKRGQDVALRCDPISGHVSLYWYRQALGQGPEFLTYFNYEAQQDKSGLPNDRFSAERPEGSISTLTIQRTEQRDSAMYRCASSNAEGYQPQHFGDGTRLSIL.